This is a list of T cell receptor beta chains from one sample in a study of blood T cell repertoires in COVID-19. Here immunoSEQ multiplex PCR was the method, and the copy in TCRdb shows in-frame clones only, minus some. The sample includes 270,000 or so clones, 82% of them seen just once. The sample consisted of peripheral blood. The receptors here all came from a woman in her late teens or twenties with acute or convalescent COVID-19. Each CDR3 is given without its conserved first and last residue. D genes are given only for firm matches. Size tells how often a clone was seen (once, few, many) or the class of an expanded clone, and some rows leave it out.

D	size	V	CDR3
.	.	TRBV6-9	ASSYVRTEAF
TRBD2	.	TRBV3-1/TRBV3-2	ASSPGSLASGRAAAKNIQY
.	.	TRBV5-1	ASSQGSGGSPLH
TRBD1	.	TRBV3-1/TRBV3-2	ASSQARDRYCEAF
TRBD1	few	TRBV6-2/TRBV6-3	ASSTPQNGQGAESHGQPQH
.	.	TRBV18	ASSPLIGDNEQF
TRBD1	.	TRBV4-3	ASSQGTGQTTYGYT
TRBD1	.	TRBV30	AWRLTGGRDAF
.	.	TRBV10-3	AISESGGLGTEAF
TRBD2	.	TRBV11-2	ASTLAGAPYEQY
TRBD1	few	TRBV28	ASSSPGTGGIRQPQH
.	.	TRBV5-6	ASSLGWESANTGELF
TRBD1	.	TRBV5-8	ASSLFGAGTDLTGELF
.	.	TRBV7-3	ASSPDATSSYNEQF
.	.	TRBV10-1	ASSERLDAYEQY
TRBD1	.	TRBV2	ASSAGQGGFETQY
.	.	TRBV7-9	ASSLGAGGVANEKLF
.	.	TRBV7-3	ASSFQGGTYEQY
TRBD2	.	TRBV19	ASRPLAGGPYNEQF
.	.	TRBV2	ASRIAADTQY
TRBD1	few	TRBV6-5	ASSYHRQGQGEQY
.	.	TRBV7-9	ASSFRQHNTEAF
TRBD1	.	TRBV11-2	ASSQTGIGHEQY
TRBD1	.	TRBV19	ASSRQGRNTEAF
TRBD2	.	TRBV27	ASRSLAGHTGELF
.	.	TRBV7-9	ASSPQVAAYNEQF
.	once	TRBV3-1/TRBV3-2	ASSHIPGAYEQY
.	.	TRBV11-1	ASSLARGTGELF
.	.	TRBV7-2	ASSLIAASGNTIY
.	once	TRBV5-6	ASSLRVGRNEQF
TRBD1	.	TRBV27	ASRDRGSTNYGYT
TRBD2	many	TRBV6-6	ASYFSGRGTGELF
.	once	TRBV30	AWSVEGGGEQF
TRBD1	.	TRBV5-5	ASSLASAGGEKLF
.	.	TRBV7-8	ASSSGVAEQY
TRBD1	.	TRBV10-1	ASNRTGAYEQY
TRBD1	.	TRBV6-4	ASSANTGDYGYT
TRBD1	once	TRBV29-1	SVRTGRTVEQY
.	.	TRBV5-5	ASSSPTGTDTQY
.	.	TRBV7-8	ASSLGDNLYAF
.	.	TRBV7-6	ASSLSWGPGVEQF